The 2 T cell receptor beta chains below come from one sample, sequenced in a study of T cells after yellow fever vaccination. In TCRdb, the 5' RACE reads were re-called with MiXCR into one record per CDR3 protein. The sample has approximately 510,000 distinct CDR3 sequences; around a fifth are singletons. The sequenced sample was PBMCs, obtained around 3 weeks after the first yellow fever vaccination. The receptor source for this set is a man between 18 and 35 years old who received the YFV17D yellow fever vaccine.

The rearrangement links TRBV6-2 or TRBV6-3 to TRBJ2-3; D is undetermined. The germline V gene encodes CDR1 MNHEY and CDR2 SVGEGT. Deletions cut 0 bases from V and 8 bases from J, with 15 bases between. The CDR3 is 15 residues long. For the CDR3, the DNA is TGTGCCAGCAGTTACTCGAAGGCTGTCGAGGCTACGCAGTATTTT. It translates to CASSYSKAVEATQYF.

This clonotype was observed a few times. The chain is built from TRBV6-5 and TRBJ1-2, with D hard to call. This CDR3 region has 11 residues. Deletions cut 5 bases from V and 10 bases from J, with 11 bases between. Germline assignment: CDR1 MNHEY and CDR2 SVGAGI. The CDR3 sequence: CASSPDRDYTF. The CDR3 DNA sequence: TGTGCCAGCAGTCCGGACCGAGACTACACCTTC.